This TCR beta chain was found in a study of blood T cell repertoires in COVID-19 (TCRdb year 2020). About the study as a whole: Samples covering the acute and convalescent phases of COVID-19 were provided by collaborators in the United States, Italy and Spain. The prospective study material was composed of cDNA or gDNA derived from T cells, B-cell-depleted T cells, or PBMCs. The dataset comprised deeply sampled blood TCRbeta repertoires from subjects exposed to, actively infected with, or recovered from COVID-19. The repertoires were made available in a free public database intended to serve as a resource for research on the immune response to SARS-CoV-2. The samples were drawn from two sources: the first 160 participants of the ongoing ImmuneRACE study, and 1,000 to 1,500 subjects contributed by 6 global collaborators. Nearly every sample came with metadata listing a de-identified subject ID, COVID-19 status, age in years and sex. HLA class I and class II types, where available, came from metadata supplied by the sample provider rather than from assay-based typing.

The immunoSEQ Assay, a bias-controlled multiplex PCR, was used to amplify TCRbeta CDR3 regions from genomic DNA. In the original analysis: The number of nucleated cells in each sample was estimated from the amplification of reference gene primers within the assay. To quantify the absolute abundance of each unique TCRbeta CDR3 rearrangement, sequence reads were collapsed and filtered. For each sample, productive Simpson clonality was calculated as the square root of Simpson's diversity index over productive rearrangements. TCRdb limited this immuneACCESS table to in-frame rearrangements with V and J called. A share of clones is missing; checked studies link under half to unresolved V genes, and the rest is unexplained. V and J calls and clone size are given by that table; D and trimming were obtained from the DNA. In all, the sample holds some 530,000 clones, and approximately 91% of those were seen once. More than 7.5% of the sample comes from the top ten.

Relative to germline, V is 3 bases shorter and J is 8 bases shorter, with 7 bases between their ends. Taken from the germline V gene, the CDR1 and CDR2 loops are LGHNA and YNFKEQ. The CDR3, from cysteine to phenylalanine, totals 11 residues. Only CDR3 DNA remains: 33 bases, in frame from the first base. Participants in the prospective study were enrolled through a virtual design, were aged 18 to 89 years, and lived in roughly 24 United States geographic areas. To assign participants to cohorts, the prospective study relied on clinical history that participants themselves reported in a screening survey and a study questionnaire. For ImmuneRACE Cohort 3, a participant was defined as recovered based on two consecutive negative NP/OP PCR tests, clearance by a healthcare professional, or resolution of symptoms. Mobile phlebotomists in the prospective study collected whole blood, serum and a nasopharyngeal or oropharyngeal swab from every participant. Over a roughly 2-month period, participants in the prospective study had the option of providing additional blood draws and questionnaires. Blood samples from the prospective study were shipped frozen or at room temperature prior to DNA extraction.

In regard to this clone: The specificity of this receptor is unknown. No base qualities exist here, and no much larger clone lies one base off it.

General conclusions and limits of the study: The amount of clinical and demographic metadata varied by source and participant and was provided uncurated.

The chain is made from TRBV4-2 and TRBJ1-2; there is no confident call for the D gene. The sequencing input was PBMCs or T cells enriched from blood (not recorded which). This sequence originates from an older woman who had recovered from COVID-19. The CDR3 reads as follows: CASSQGRGYTF. The DNA sequence is as follows: TGTGCCAGCAGCCAGGGGAGGGGCTACACCTTC.